This TCR beta chain was identified during a study of T-cell reconstitution after alpha-beta-depleted transplantation in children. Library preparation (for TCRbeta) was performed with unique molecular identifiers. TCRdb re-called the PCR reads with MiXCR, one entry per CDR3 protein. This table has roughly 120,000 distinct CDR3 sequences, approximately 22% appearing once. Study results and limitations: T-cell counts and diversity at one year following transplant were attributed mainly to newly produced T cells. At day 60, the high TCRbeta diversity found in some patients originated from recipient T cells and thymic progenitors that had survived. Two months or so post-transplant, alpha-beta T cells reportedly derived from several hundred expanded graft clones.

About this clonotype: Antigen unknown.

This CDR3 contains 9 residues. Trimming removed 1 base at V and 15 bases at J, with 4 bases between. Germline CDR1 reads LGHNA; CDR2 reads YSLEER. The clonotype was recovered from a male patient between 2 and 10 years old who had a stem cell transplant for chronic granulomatous disease, so the T cells may come from the graft donor. V and J are TRBV4-3 and TRBJ2-4; no clear D gene. The source material was PBMCs, mostly from graft donor cells, sampled 180 days after TCRalphabeta/CD19-depleted stem cell transplant. The CDR3 sequence: CASSQGTYF. For the CDR3, the DNA is TGCGCCAGCAGCCAAGGCACGTACTTC.